This T cell receptor (beta chain) was sequenced during a study of T cells in Graves' hyperthyroidism and ophthalmopathy. Study-wide results and caveats: The majority of expanded thyroid clonotypes above 0.001 also appeared in blood.

Amplified regions were TCR beta CDR3 sequences from RNA transcripts. The HTBI primer set drove a first-round RT-PCR of the TCR CDR3. Using its own MiXCR run on the multiplex PCR reads, TCRdb lists one record per CDR3 protein. In the table there are hundreds of thousands of distinct CDR3 sequences, 38% of which are singletons. Comments on this clonotype: What it binds is unknown.

This TCR was sampled from a man aged 18 to 29 with Graves' hyperthyroidism. Material: blood.

CDR3 amino acids: CSANSAVRVYEQYF. As DNA, the CDR3 is TGCAGTGCTAACTCAGCAGTTAGAGTTTACGAGCAGTACTTC. V is TRBV20-1 and J is TRBJ2-7; D gene ambiguous. The CDR3 length is 14 residues. Between the trimmed V and J ends, which lost 4 bases and 4 bases, there was a span of 17 bases. CDR1 DFQATT and CDR2 SNEGSKA come from the germline V gene (reference sequence).